The present T cell receptor (beta chain) was sequenced within a study of T cells expressing NK-cell markers. About the research overall: Researchers got TCR beta repertoires out of sorted CD3+CD56+NKG2C+, CD3+CD56+NKG2C- and CD3+CD56-NKG2C+ T cells. Points from the study as a whole: These same clonotypes (in four donors) also led the CD3+CD56-NKG2C+ fraction.

In regard to this clonotype: The target antigen is unknown.

Scientists made TCR beta cDNA using 5'RACE template switching with UMIs. TCRdb re-called the 5' RACE reads and catalogs CDR3 proteins one per entry, DNA excluded. In all, the sample yields 160,000 or so distinct CDR3 sequences. Germline CDR1 LGHDT, CDR2 YNNKEL (reference sequence). This CDR3 is 15 amino acids long. The sequenced material came from blood T cells: a sorted CD56 or NKG2C T cell subset, CD4+ or CD8+ T cells, or bulk PBMC T cells (not recorded which). The J gene is TRBJ1-6, the V gene TRBV3-1; lacking DNA, the TRBD1 call made by TCRdb goes unchecked. This TCR was recovered from a woman between 18 and 70 years old in good health. CDR3 residues: CASSQDRGVDSPLHF. The full variable domain, in which reference TRBV3-1 and TRBJ1-6 provide the parts outside the CDR3, is DTAVSQTPKYLVTQMGNDKSIKCEQNLGHDTMYWYKQDSKKFLKIMFSYNNKELIINETVPNRFSPKSPDKAHLNLHINSLELGDSAVYFCASSQDRGVDSPLHFGNGTRLTVT.